This T cell receptor beta chain was observed in a study of T cell repertoires in cytomegalovirus infection. At the level of the study: It was the public TCR beta signatures that indicated both CMV infection and matching HLA type.

Study-wide findings and caveats: HLA-C-restricted CMV clonotypes gave the most frequent clonotype in two of eight donors.

This clonotype was observed a handful of times. What it recognizes is unknown. V shed 0 bases and J shed 5 bases, with 6 bases lying between them. The CDR3 is 12 residues long. CDR1 and CDR2 (germline): SGHDT, YYEEEE. TCRdb passed the reads through MiXCR, listing each CDR3 protein once. Among approximately 150,000 distinct CDR3 sequences listed, about a sixth were seen once. The specimen sequenced was CD8+ T cells from PBMCs. The sequence derives from a human donor in good health (CMV status not recorded). Some clones in this sample may be carry-over from other donors' samples. The rearrangement uses TRBV5-6 and TRBJ2-7, with unresolved D. CDR3 bases: TGTGCCAGCAGCTTGGGGGCCCACGAGCAGTACTTC. Its protein is CASSLGAHEQYF. Drawing the rest from reference TRBV5-6 and TRBJ2-7, the complete variable domain is DAGVTQSPTHLIKTRGQQVTLRCSPKSGHDTVSWYQQALGQGPQFIFQYYEEEERQRGNFPDRFSGHQFPNYSSELNVNALLLGDSALYLCASSLGAHEQYFGPGTRLTVT.